This entry features one T cell receptor (beta chain) sequence. Its antigen is unknown. The data were obtained in a study of post-analysis software for immune sequencing data. Study-wide background: Several disease courses (relapsing-remitting, secondary progressive and progressive-relapsing) of multiple sclerosis were included. General study points: People with multiple sclerosis had a significantly lower normalized Chao1 diversity than controls did. Relative to controls, patients had roughly five TRBV segments at higher frequency, with TRBV5-6, TRBV5-1 and TRBV20-1 among these. F-measure co-clustering was strong for batch-matched samples.

Unique molecular identifiers were built into the TCR beta cDNA libraries. Each sample of about 0.9 to 11 million input T cells yielded roughly 500,000 cDNA molecules, so each molecule approximated one T cell. TCRdb re-called the PCR reads with MiXCR, one entry per CDR3 protein. The sample yields around 770,000 distinct CDR3 sequences, 46% seen once. V dropped 8 bases and J dropped 5 bases, with 19 bases sitting between them. This CDR3 has 14 amino acids. Germline V gene data show CDR1 as MNHEY and CDR2 as SVGAGI. The rearrangement uses TRBV6-5 and TRBJ2-7; the D gene is possibly TRBD1 (6 bases). The sample taken for sequencing was blood. This receptor was identified in a girl between 10 and 17 years old with multiple sclerosis. CDR3 region: CASGRDRRPNEQYF. In DNA, the CDR3 is TGTGCCAGCGGCCGAGACAGGAGACCCAACGAGCAGTACTTC.